Given below is one T cell receptor (beta chain) in context. The antigen remains unidentified. Using immunoSEQ multiplex PCR, the repertoire was profiled, and TCRdb retains in-frame clones only, with some absent. The table lists approximately 100,000 clones, 75% to 95% of them singletons. The CDR3 sequence is 14 residues long. J was trimmed by 3 bases and V by 8 bases; bases with no gene match: 2. Germline CDR1 is LNHNV and CDR2 is YYDKDF (reference sequence). The data derive from a study of T cell responses to AZD1222 COVID-19 vaccine. The study, taken as a whole, reports: The number of AZD1222 recipients seropositive at baseline was only five or six. Elevations in Spike-specific TCR breadth and depth followed administration of two AZD1222 doses. Donors, mostly white British, included more females; clonal diversity was possibly underestimated.

The source material was peripheral blood, sampled on day 0 of AZD1222 vaccination. V is TRBV15 and J is TRBJ2-6, with TRBD1 matching 9 bases. This TCR was recovered from an adult in good health. CDR3 DNA: TGTGCCACCGGACAGGGGCATGGGGCCAACGTCCTGACTTTC. Residues: CATGQGHGANVLTF.